The next 20 T cell receptor beta chains were all read from a single sample in a study of T cells in Graves' hyperthyroidism and ophthalmopathy. From RNA transcripts, TCR beta CDR3 regions were amplified. In the first-round RT-PCR of the TCR CDR3, the HTBI primer set was used. TCRdb independently ran MiXCR on the multiplex PCR reads; one entry per CDR3 protein. The sample has roughly 250,000 distinct CDR3 sequences, roughly 15% seen once. The sample consisted of blood. These receptor sequences come from a woman aged 18-30 years with Graves' ophthalmopathy.

The chain uses TRBV19 and TRBJ1-2; 8 bases align to TRBD1. Germline V gene lookup returns CDR1 LNHDA and CDR2 SQIVND (reference sequence). This CDR3 is built from 14 residues. The V segment lost 3 bases and the J segment 4 bases; nucleotides outside the gene matches: 4. The chain's CDR3 is CASSIQGAIYGYTF. The CDR3 DNA is TGTGCCAGTAGTATCCAGGGGGCCATCTATGGCTACACCTTC.

This clonotype came up many times. This rearrangement joins TRBV2 to TRBJ1-2, with D possibly TRBD1 on 5 matching bases. CDR3 length equals 13 residues. Germline CDR1 reads SNHLY; CDR2 reads FYNNEI. V was pared by 5 bases and J by 7 bases, with 14 bases between. CDR3 coding DNA: TGTGCCAGCAGTTCCTTGGGGGGAGCTGGCTACACCTTC. This translates into CASSSLGGAGYTF. Variable domain in full (rest from reference TRBV2 and TRBJ1-2): EPEVTQTPSHQVTQMGQEVILRCVPISNHLYFYWYRQILGQKVEFLVSFYNNEISEKSEIFDDQFSVERPDGSNFTLKIRSTKLEDSAMYFCASSSLGGAGYTFGSGTRLTVV.

This clonotype was counted many times. This chain uses TRBV7-3 with TRBJ2-5; D is unclear. The CDR3 has 13 residues. Germline-derived CDR1 and CDR2 are SGHTA and FQGTGA. Trimming pared 4 bases from V and 3 bases from J, leaving 9 bases between. CDR3 coding DNA: TGTGCCAGCAGCTCAGCAGATAAAGAGACCCAGTACTTC. Encoded protein: CASSSADKETQYF. The full variable domain, completed using reference TRBV7-3 and TRBJ2-5, is GAGVSQTPSNKVTEKGKYVELRCDPISGHTALYWYRQSLGQGPEFLIYFQGTGAADDSGLPNDRFFAVRPEGSVSTLKIQRTERGDSAVYLCASSSADKETQYFGPGTRLLVL.

In this sample, this clonotype turned up a few times. This clone may be a read error of a much larger clone one base away. The chain uses TRBV7-2 and TRBJ2-3; D not certain. Trimming pared 3 bases from V and 0 bases from J, leaving 4 bases between. There are 13 residues in the CDR3. Germline-derived CDR1 and CDR2 are SGHTA and FQGNSA. The CDR3 loop is CASSFLSTDTQYF. In DNA, the CDR3 is TGTGCCAGCAGCTTTCTTAGCACAGATACGCAGTATTTT.

This clonotype was counted ten times or more. The chain is built from TRBV6-1 and TRBJ1-5; D is possibly TRBD1 (6 bases). V dropped 7 bases and J dropped 5 bases, with 27 bases sitting between them. Per germline, CDR1 MNHNS and CDR2 SASEGT. The CDR3 sequence is 18 residues long. This chain's CDR3 is CASTFRALSGGDDQPQHF. CDR3 bases: TGTGCCAGCACCTTTAGGGCCCTTTCCGGGGGCGACGATCAGCCCCAGCATTTT.

This clonotype has just a few counts. This chain joins TRBV7-6 and TRBJ2-5; D is uncertain. Trimming took 5 bases from V and 1 from J, leaving 20 bases between them. Germline assignment: CDR1 SGHVS and CDR2 FNYEAQ. This CDR3 is 17 amino acids long. The DNA of the CDR3 is TGTGCCAGCAGCGAAAAGATCGGGCACTCGATCCAAGAGACCCAGTACTTC. Protein: CASSEKIGHSIQETQYF.

The chain carries TRBV20-1 and TRBJ2-7, with 7 bases identical to TRBD1. Germline CDR1 and CDR2: DFQATT and SNEGSKA (reference sequence). Trimming removed 1 base from V and 2 bases from J; junction bases left unmatched: 5. The CDR3 loop spans 14 amino acids. In DNA, the CDR3 is TGCAGTGCTAGAGCCGGGACAGAGCCCTACGAGCAGTACTTC. Protein product: CSARAGTEPYEQYF.

With respect to this clonotype: In this CDR3 the conserved last residue, phenylalanine or tryptophan, is missing, so a read error is likely. J is TRBJ2-7 and V is TRBV27; 11 bases are a match to TRBD2. The CDR3 length is 15 residues. From germline, CDR1 is MNHEY and CDR2 SMNVEV (reference sequence). V lost 5 bases to trimming and J lost 3 bases; unmatched junction nucleotides: 6. In nucleotides, the CDR3 is TGTGCCAGCAGTCCCTTGACTAGCGGGGACTACGAGCAGTACCTC. Amino acids: CASSPLTSGDYEQYL.

This clonotype was detected many times. V and J are TRBV13 and TRBJ1-4; D perhaps matches TRBD1 (5 bases). Per germline, CDR1 PRHDT and CDR2 FYEKMQ (reference sequence). The V end lost 5 bases, the J end lost 5 bases, and 9 bases lay between the germline ends. This CDR3 has 13 amino acids. The CDR3 loop is CASSPGPNEKLFF. The CDR3 DNA reads as TGTGCCAGCAGCCCGGGACCGAATGAAAAACTGTTTTTT.

This clonotype was seen more than once but under ten times. The rearrangement uses TRBV10-2 and TRBJ1-2; D not resolved. The V end lost 6 bases, the J end lost 0 bases, and 20 bases lay between the germline ends. The CDR3 sequence is 17 residues long. Per the germline V gene, CDR1 is WSHSY and CDR2 is SAAADI. The CDR3 here is CASRKTPLDGTNYGYTF. CDR3 DNA: TGCGCCAGCAGAAAAACACCACTCGACGGAACTAACTATGGCTACACCTTC.

The sample holds many counts of this clonotype. The rearrangement uses TRBV6-2 or TRBV6-3 and TRBJ2-3; 8 nucleotides agree with TRBD2. Germline V gene lookup returns CDR1 MNHEY and CDR2 SVGEGT. V was clipped by 0 bases and J by 4 bases; unmatched bases: 12. This CDR3 is 18 amino acids long. The CDR3 loop is CASSYSSRSREVADTQYF. CDR3 nucleotide sequence: TGTGCCAGCAGTTACTCGAGTAGGTCGCGGGAGGTCGCAGATACGCAGTATTTT.

This clonotype was seen more than once but under ten times. Given the absence of the conserved phenylalanine or tryptophan at the CDR3 end, a read error is likely. The chain links TRBV10-3 to TRBJ1-1; D is undetermined. CDR3 length: 16 residues. Germline V CDR1 and CDR2: ENHRY, SYGVKD. Between the trimmed V and J ends, which lost 2 bases and 4 bases, there was a span of 17 bases. CDR3 sequence reads: CAISEDSSPKGTEAFL. The CDR3 DNA follows: TGTGCCATCAGTGAGGACTCCAGTCCGAAGGGCACTGAAGCTTTCCTT.

Many counts were recorded for this clonotype. The gene calls are TRBV11-1 and TRBJ2-1; D ambiguous. The CDR3 runs to 16 residues. The V and J ends lost 1 base and 8 bases respectively, with 18 bases between them. CDR1 SGHAT and CDR2 FQDESV come from the germline V gene (reference sequence). CDR3 nucleotide sequence: TGTGCCAGCAGCTTAGAGACGAATCCCCCTTATCATGAGCAGTTCTTC. Translation: CASSLETNPPYHEQFF.

This clonotype came up many times. The chain uses TRBV9 and TRBJ1-1; 7 bases line up with TRBD1. The length of the CDR3 is 17 residues. The V and J ends lost 3 bases and 6 bases, in that order; junction bases with no gene match: 17. Germline lookup yields CDR1 SGDLS and CDR2 YYNGEE. CDR3: CASSADHFDRAGAEAFF. The CDR3 DNA reads TGTGCCAGCAGCGCCGATCATTTTGACAGGGCTGGCGCTGAAGCTTTCTTT.

This clonotype appeared many times. The chain couples TRBV4-2 to TRBJ1-1; D unresolved. V was clipped by 1 base and J by 7 bases, with 4 bases between them. The CDR3 is made up of 11 amino acids. Germline assignment: CDR1 LGHNA and CDR2 YNFKEQ. The CDR3, as DNA: TGTGCCAGCAGCCAAGGCTTTGAAGCTTTCTTT. As protein: CASSQGFEAFF.

This clonotype was seen ten or more times. The chain couples TRBV29-1 to TRBJ2-3, with D maybe TRBD1 (6 bases). The germline V and J ends were trimmed by 3 bases and 6 bases, with 10 bases remaining between them. This CDR3 has 12 amino acids. The germline CDR1 and CDR2 sequences are SQVTM and ANQGSEA. Here the CDR3 DNA reads TGCAGCGTTGAGCACACAGGGGATACGCAGTATTTT. Encoded protein: CSVEHTGDTQYF.

This clonotype was observed at least ten times. The V and J genes are TRBV20-1 and TRBJ2-2, with 7 bases lining up with TRBD2. J gave up 3 bases and V 3 bases, and 7 bases lay outside the gene matches. The CDR3 contains 15 residues. Germline CDR1 reads DFQATT; CDR2 reads SNEGSKA (reference sequence). The CDR3 coding sequence is TGCAGTGCTAGGCCGGTGGGGGGGTACACCGGGGAGCTGTTTTTT. Translation gives CSARPVGGYTGELFF.

The chain combines TRBV20-1 with TRBJ1-1, with D possibly being TRBD1 (5 bases). This CDR3 is built from 13 residues. V was trimmed by 0 bases and J by 7 bases, leaving 12 bases between them. Germline CDR1 DFQATT, CDR2 SNEGSKA (reference sequence). In DNA, the CDR3 is TGCAGTGCTAGAGAGGGGACTGAGATTGAAGCTTTCTTT. Its protein product is CSAREGTEIEAFF.

This clonotype was seen ten or more times. J is TRBJ1-1 and V is TRBV5-5; no definite D call. The V gene lost 0 bases and the J gene lost 5 bases, with 8 bases spanning the gap. CDR3 length equals 13 residues. Looked up from germline, CDR1 is SGHKS and CDR2 is YYEKEE (reference sequence). The CDR3 nucleotides are TGTGCCAGCAGCTTGGTTACGGAAACTGAAGCTTTCTTT. Encoded protein: CASSLVTETEAFF.

This clonotype was counted at least ten times. This chain uses TRBV5-8 with TRBJ1-2; TRBD1 aligns across 7 bases. This CDR3 has 16 residues. J gave up 2 bases and V 2 bases, and 9 bases lay outside the gene matches. In germline, CDR1 is SGHTS, CDR2 YDEGEE. The CDR3 protein is CASSLPGTEKNYGYTF. The CDR3 nucleotides read TGTGCCAGCAGCTTACCTGGGACAGAAAAAAACTATGGCTACACCTTC.